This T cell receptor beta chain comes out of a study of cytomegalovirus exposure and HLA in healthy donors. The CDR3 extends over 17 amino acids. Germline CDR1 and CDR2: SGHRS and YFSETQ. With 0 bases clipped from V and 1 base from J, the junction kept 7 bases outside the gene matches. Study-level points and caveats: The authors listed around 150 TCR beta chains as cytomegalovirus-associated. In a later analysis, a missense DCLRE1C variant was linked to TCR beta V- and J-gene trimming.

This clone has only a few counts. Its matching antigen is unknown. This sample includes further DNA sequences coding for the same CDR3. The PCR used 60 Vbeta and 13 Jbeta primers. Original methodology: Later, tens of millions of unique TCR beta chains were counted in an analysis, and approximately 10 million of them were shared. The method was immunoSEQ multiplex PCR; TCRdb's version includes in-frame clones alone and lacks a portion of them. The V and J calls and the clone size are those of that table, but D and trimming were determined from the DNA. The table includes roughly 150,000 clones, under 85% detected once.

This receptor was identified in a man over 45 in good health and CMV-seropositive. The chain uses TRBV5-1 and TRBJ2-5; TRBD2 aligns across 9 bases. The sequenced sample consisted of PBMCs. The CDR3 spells CASSLGQLAGGQETQYF. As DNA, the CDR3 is TGCGCCAGCAGCTTGGGCCAACTAGCGGGCGGCCAAGAGACCCAGTACTTC.